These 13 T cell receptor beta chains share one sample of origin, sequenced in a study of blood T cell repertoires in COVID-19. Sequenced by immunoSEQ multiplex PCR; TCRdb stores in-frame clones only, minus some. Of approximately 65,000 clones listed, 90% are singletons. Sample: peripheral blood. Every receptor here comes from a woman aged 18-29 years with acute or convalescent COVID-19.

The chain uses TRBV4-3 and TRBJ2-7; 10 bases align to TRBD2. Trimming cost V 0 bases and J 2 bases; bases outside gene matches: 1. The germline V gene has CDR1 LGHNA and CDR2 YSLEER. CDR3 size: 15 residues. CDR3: CASSQELAGAYEQYF. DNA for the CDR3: TGCGCCAGCAGCCAAGAGCTAGCGGGAGCCTACGAGCAGTACTTC.

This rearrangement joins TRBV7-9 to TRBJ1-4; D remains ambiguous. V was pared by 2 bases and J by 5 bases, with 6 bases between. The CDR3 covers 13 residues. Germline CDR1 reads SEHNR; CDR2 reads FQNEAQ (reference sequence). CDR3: CASSLFSNEKLFF. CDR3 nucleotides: TGTGCCAGCAGCTTATTCTCGAATGAAAAACTGTTTTTT.

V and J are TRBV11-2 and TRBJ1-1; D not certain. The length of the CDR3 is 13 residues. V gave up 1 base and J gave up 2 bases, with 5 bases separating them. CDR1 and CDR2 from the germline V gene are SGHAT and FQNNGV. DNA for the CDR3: TGTGCCAGCAGCTTAGGGACTAACACTGAAGCTTTCTTT. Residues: CASSLGTNTEAFF.

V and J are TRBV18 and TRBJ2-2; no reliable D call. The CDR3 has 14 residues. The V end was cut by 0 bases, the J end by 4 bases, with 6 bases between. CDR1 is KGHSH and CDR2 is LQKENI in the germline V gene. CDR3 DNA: TGTGCCAGCTCACCACCCACGGGCACCGGGGAGCTGTTTTTT. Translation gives CASSPPTGTGELFF.

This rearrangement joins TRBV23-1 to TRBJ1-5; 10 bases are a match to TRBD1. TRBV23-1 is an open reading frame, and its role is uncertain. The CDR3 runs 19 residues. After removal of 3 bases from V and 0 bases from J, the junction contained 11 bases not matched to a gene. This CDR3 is CASSHDGTGVAVSNQPQHF. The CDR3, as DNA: TGCGCCAGCAGTCACGACGGGACAGGGGTGGCCGTTAGCAATCAGCCCCAGCATTTT.

The CDR3: CASSVAEYGYTF. The CDR3 nucleotides read TGTGCCAGCAGTGTGGCAGAATATGGCTACACCTTC. V gene TRBV2 combines with J gene TRBJ1-2; no reliable D call. Germline-derived CDR1 and CDR2 are SNHLY and FYNNEI. V lost 4 bases and J 5 bases, leaving 8 bases between the germline ends. The CDR3 is 12 residues long. Full variable domain (missing parts from reference TRBV2 and TRBJ1-2): EPEVTQTPSHQVTQMGQEVILRCVPISNHLYFYWYRQILGQKVEFLVSFYNNEISEKSEIFDDQFSVERPDGSNFTLKIRSTKLEDSAMYFCASSVAEYGYTFGSGTRLTVV.

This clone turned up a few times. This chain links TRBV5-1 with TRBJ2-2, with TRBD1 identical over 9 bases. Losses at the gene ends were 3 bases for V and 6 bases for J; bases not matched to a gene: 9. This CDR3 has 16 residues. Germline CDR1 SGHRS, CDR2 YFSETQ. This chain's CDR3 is CASSSPPGQGSGELFF. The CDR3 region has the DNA TGCGCCAGCAGCTCCCCACCGGGACAGGGATCCGGGGAGCTGTTTTTT.

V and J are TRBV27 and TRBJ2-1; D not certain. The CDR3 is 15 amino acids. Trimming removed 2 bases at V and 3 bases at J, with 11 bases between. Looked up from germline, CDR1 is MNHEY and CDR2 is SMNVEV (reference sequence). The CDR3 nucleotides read TGTGCCAGCAGTTTAACCCTTTCGGGCTACAATGAGCAGTTCTTC. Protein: CASSLTLSGYNEQFF.

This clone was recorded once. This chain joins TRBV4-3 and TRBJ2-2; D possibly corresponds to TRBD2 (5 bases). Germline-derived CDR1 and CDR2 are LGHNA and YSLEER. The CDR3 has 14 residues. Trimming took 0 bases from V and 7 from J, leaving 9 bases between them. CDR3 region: CASSQDRDVGELFF. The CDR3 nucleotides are TGCGCCAGCAGCCAAGATCGGGATGTCGGGGAGCTGTTTTTT.

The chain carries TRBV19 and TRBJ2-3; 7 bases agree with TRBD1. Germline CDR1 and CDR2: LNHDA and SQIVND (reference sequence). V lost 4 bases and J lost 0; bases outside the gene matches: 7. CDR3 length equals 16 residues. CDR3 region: CASSNRQGGSTDTQYF. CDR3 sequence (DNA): TGTGCCAGTAGTAACCGACAGGGTGGTAGCACAGATACGCAGTATTTT.

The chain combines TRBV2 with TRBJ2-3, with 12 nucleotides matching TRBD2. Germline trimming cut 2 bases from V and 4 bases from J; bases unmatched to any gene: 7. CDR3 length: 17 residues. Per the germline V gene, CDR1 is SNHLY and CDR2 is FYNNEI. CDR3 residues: CASSELAGGPSPDTQYF. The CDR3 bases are TGTGCCAGCAGTGAACTAGCGGGGGGGCCCTCCCCAGATACGCAGTATTTT.

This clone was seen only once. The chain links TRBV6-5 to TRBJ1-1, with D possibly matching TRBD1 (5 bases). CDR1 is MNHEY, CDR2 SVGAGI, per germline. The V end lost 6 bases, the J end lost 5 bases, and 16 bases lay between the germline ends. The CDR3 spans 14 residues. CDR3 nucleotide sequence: TGTGCCAGCAGCCCCCAGGGTTTGTGGACTGAAGCTTTCTTT. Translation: CASSPQGLWTEAFF.

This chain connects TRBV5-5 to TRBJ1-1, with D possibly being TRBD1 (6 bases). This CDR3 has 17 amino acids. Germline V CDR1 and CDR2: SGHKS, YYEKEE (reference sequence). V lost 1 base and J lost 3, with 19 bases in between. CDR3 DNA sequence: TGTGCCAGCAGCTTGACGTTTCGGGGGGCTAGGGACACTGAAGCTTTCTTT. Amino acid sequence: CASSLTFRGARDTEAFF.